Following are 21 T cell receptor beta chains from one sample sequenced in a study of identical twins. A single record per CDR3 protein comes from TCRdb applying MiXCR to the 5' RACE reads. The sample shows some 590,000 distinct CDR3 sequences, approximately 9.6% of them seen only once. The data were also submitted as part of a second study, on yellow fever vaccine responses in identical twins.

The sequenced sample was PBMCs. These TCRs come from a woman between 18 and 29 years old in good health.

The CDR3 sequence: CAISETAEETQYF. CDR3 DNA: TGTGCCATCAGTGAGACTGCAGAAGAGACCCAGTACTTC. The chain couples TRBV10-3 to TRBJ2-5; D is uncertain. The germline V gene encodes CDR1 ENHRY and CDR2 SYGVKD. The V end lost 2 bases, the J end lost 3 bases, and 7 bases lay between the germline ends. CDR3 size: 13 residues.

This clonotype was counted ten times or more. The genes are TRBV6-5 and TRBJ1-4; D perhaps matches TRBD1 (6 bases). V was cut by 1 base and J by 5 bases, with 11 bases left in between. Germline CDR1 and CDR2: MNHEY and SVGAGI. This CDR3 spans 15 amino acids. The CDR3 coding sequence is TGTGCCAGCAGTTACTATGGCAGGGGCAATGAAAAACTGTTTTTT. This sequence encodes CASSYYGRGNEKLFF.

The chain recombines TRBV12-3 or TRBV12-4 with TRBJ2-3; no clear D. V lost 5 bases, J lost 2 bases, and 14 bases lay in between. This CDR3 is 15 amino acids long. The CDR3, as DNA: TGTGCCAGCAGTAAAGGACGGACCACCACAGATACGCAGTATTTT. This translates into CASSKGRTTTDTQYF.

In this sample, this clonotype turned up many times. This chain uses TRBV6-2 or TRBV6-3 with TRBJ2-1; maybe TRBD2 (6 bases). CDR1 MNHEY and CDR2 SVGEGT come from the germline V gene. There are 13 residues in the CDR3. With 6 bases removed from V and 5 bases from J, the gap between germline ends came to 11 bases. CDR3 region: CASRRWEDNEQFF. CDR3 nucleotides: TGTGCCAGCAGGAGATGGGAGGACAATGAGCAGTTCTTC.

This clonotype turned up a few times. This chain joins TRBV7-2 and TRBJ2-5, with D hard to call. CDR1 is SGHTA and CDR2 is FQGNSA in the germline V gene. V shed 1 base and J shed 5 bases, with 8 bases lying between them. The CDR3 totals 13 residues. This CDR3 is CASSLDGWETQYF. CDR3 bases: TGTGCCAGCAGCTTAGATGGGTGGGAGACCCAGTACTTC. The complete variable domain, with remaining parts taken from reference TRBV7-2 and TRBJ2-5, reads GAGVSQSPSNKVTEKGKDVELRCDPISGHTALYWYRQSLGQGLEFLIYFQGNSAPDKSGLPSDRFSAERTGGSVSTLTIQRTQQEDSAVYLCASSLDGWETQYFGPGTRLLVL.

In its sample, this clonotype was seen many times. The chain links TRBV7-9 to TRBJ2-7; no reliable D call. The V and J ends lost 1 base and 2 bases respectively, with 12 bases between them. Germline CDR1 reads SEHNR; CDR2 reads FQNEAQ (reference sequence). The CDR3 length is 15 residues. For the CDR3, the DNA is TGTGCCAGCAGCTTAGAAGCGACACCTACCTACGAGCAGTACTTC. Translated, it gives CASSLEATPTYEQYF.

This chain uses TRBV19 with TRBJ2-7; TRBD1 might be the D (5 bases). Looked up from germline, CDR1 is LNHDA and CDR2 is SQIVND (reference sequence). The V and J ends lost 9 bases and 2 bases respectively, with 26 bases between them. The CDR3 runs 17 residues. DNA for the CDR3: TGTGCCAGATCGTCACTCGATTCTCACAGGAGAACCTACGAGCAGTACTTC. This encodes CARSSLDSHRRTYEQYF.

The V call is TRBV6-5, the J call TRBJ2-1, with D perhaps matching TRBD2 (5 bases). The germline V and J ends were trimmed by 0 bases and 2 bases, with 17 bases remaining between them. The CDR3 is made up of 18 amino acids. Germline loops: CDR1 MNHEY, CDR2 SVGAGI. The CDR3 here is CASSYSKSLPGTYNEQFF. CDR3 DNA sequence: TGTGCCAGCAGTTACTCGAAGAGTCTTCCGGGGACCTACAATGAGCAGTTCTTC.

Here the CDR3 DNA reads TGTGCCATCAGTGAAACAGAGTTCTATGGCTACACCTTC. Translated, it gives CAISETEFYGYTF. V is TRBV10-3 and J is TRBJ1-2; D is unresolved. The CDR3 has 13 residues. CDR1 and CDR2 (germline): ENHRY, SYGVKD. With 3 bases removed from V and 4 bases from J, the gap between germline ends came to 9 bases.

The table lists this clonotype with a few counts. The rearrangement uses TRBV9 and TRBJ2-3; 8 bases agree with TRBD2. The CDR3 extends over 14 amino acids. Germline CDR1 SGDLS, CDR2 YYNGEE. Trimming cost V 6 bases and J 2 bases; bases outside gene matches: 5. CDR3 nucleotides: TGTGCCAGCAACGGGGGGGTTCCCACAGATACGCAGTATTTT. The encoded protein is CASNGGVPTDTQYF.

The CDR3 bases are TGCGCCAGCAGCCAAGATTGGGGGACAGGCTCCTACAATGAGCAGTTCTTC. This encodes CASSQDWGTGSYNEQFF. The chain couples TRBV4-3 to TRBJ2-1; 8 bases match TRBD1. Germline CDR1 LGHNA, CDR2 YSLEER. The CDR3 is made up of 17 amino acids. The J segment lost 0 bases and the V segment lost 0 bases, leaving 4 bases of the junction unmatched.

This sequence joins TRBV9 and TRBJ2-6; 9 positions agree with TRBD1. CDR1 and CDR2 from the germline V gene are SGDLS and YYNGEE. The V segment lost 0 bases and the J segment 0 bases; nucleotides outside the gene matches: 7. The CDR3 consists of 19 residues. The CDR3 region has the DNA TGTGCCAGCAGCGTAGGGTTCGGGACAGGGATCTCTGGGGCCAACGTCCTGACTTTC. It is translated as CASSVGFGTGISGANVLTF. Looking up the rest from reference TRBV9 and TRBJ2-6 gives the full variable domain: DSGVTQTPKHLITATGQRVTLRCSPRSGDLSVYWYQQSLDQGLQFLIQYYNGEERAKGNILERFSAQQFPDLHSELNLSSLELGDSALYFCASSVGFGTGISGANVLTFGAGSRLTVL.

This sequence joins TRBV5-1 and TRBJ2-3; D remains ambiguous. This CDR3 is 14 amino acids long. CDR1 SGHRS and CDR2 YFSETQ come from the germline V gene. Trimming cost V 2 bases and J 2 bases, with 9 bases left between them. The CDR3 sequence: CASSFSQPTDTQYF. The CDR3 DNA sequence: TGCGCCAGCAGCTTTAGTCAGCCCACAGATACGCAGTATTTT.

In its sample, this clonotype was seen a few times. The chain carries TRBV2 and TRBJ2-4; 7 nucleotides match TRBD2. V lost 6 bases to trimming and J lost 5 bases; unmatched junction nucleotides: 22. Per germline, CDR1 SNHLY and CDR2 FYNNEI. This CDR3 has 19 amino acids. CDR3 coding DNA: TGTGCCAGCAGCGGTCCCGGGAGTCTAGCGGCCCAACCACAAAACATTCAGTACTTC. Translating gives CASSGPGSLAAQPQNIQYF.

In the case of this clonotype: The junction and the germline gene differ at one end; a read error may be behind it. The chain couples TRBV12-3 or TRBV12-4 to TRBJ2-7; 9 nucleotides line up with TRBD1. This CDR3 has 19 residues. CDR3 region: CTSSLGPGQGLSGHYEQYF. The DNA of the CDR3 is TGTACCAGCAGTTTAGGACCGGGACAGGGTTTGTCGGGCCATTACGAGCAGTACTTC.

This clonotype appeared many times. The V call is TRBV15, the J call TRBJ2-7; 9 bases are shared with TRBD1. This CDR3 is 15 amino acids long. J gave up 1 base and V 3 bases, and 4 bases lay outside the gene matches. Germline V gene sequence: CDR1 LNHNV, CDR2 YYDKDF (reference sequence). The chain's CDR3 is CATSSRTGVSYEQYF. In DNA form, the CDR3 reads TGTGCCACCAGCAGTCGGACAGGGGTATCCTACGAGCAGTACTTC.

This clonotype was recorded many times. The chain employs TRBV20-1 and TRBJ2-1; weak D call: TRBD1 (6 bases). This CDR3 has 16 residues. Germline CDR1 and CDR2: DFQATT and SNEGSKA (reference sequence). Trimming cost V 2 bases and J 3 bases, with 17 bases left between them. CDR3 in DNA: TGCAGTGCTAGACCGGACAGCAGCTACCTCTACAATGAGCAGTTCTTC. It encodes CSARPDSSYLYNEQFF.

The CDR3 sequence: CSATNPGQGAYEQYF. The CDR3, as DNA: TGCAGTGCTACGAACCCGGGACAGGGGGCCTACGAGCAGTACTTC. The rearrangement links TRBV20-1 to TRBJ2-7; 11 nucleotides agree with TRBD1. The V segment lost 4 bases and the J segment 2 bases; nucleotides outside the gene matches: 7. The CDR3 is made up of 15 amino acids. Germline CDR1 DFQATT, CDR2 SNEGSKA (reference sequence).

V gene TRBV28 combines with J gene TRBJ1-6, with D unresolved. Germline assignment: CDR1 MDHEN and CDR2 SYDVKM. This CDR3 has 15 amino acids. V lost 6 bases, J lost 0 bases, and 9 bases lay in between. The CDR3 bases are TGTGCCAGCAGACGAGAGAACTCCTATAATTCACCCCTCCACTTT. It encodes CASRRENSYNSPLHF.

This chain joins TRBV3-1 and TRBJ2-7; D remains ambiguous. The ends were cut back, 2 bases at V and 4 bases at J, with 3 bases in the middle. This CDR3 has 11 residues. The germline gives CDR1 LGHDT, CDR2 YNNKEL (reference sequence). CDR3 region: CASSQMYEQYF. Written as DNA, the CDR3 is TGTGCCAGCAGCCAAATGTACGAGCAGTACTTC.

This clonotype occurred a few times. The V gene is TRBV7-8, the J gene TRBJ2-7; the D call may be TRBD1 or TRBD2 (5 bases each). The CDR3 is 17 residues long. V was trimmed by 0 bases and J by 2 bases, leaving 17 bases between them. Per germline, CDR1 SGHVS and CDR2 FQNEAQ. This CDR3 is CASSLALTGTATYEQYF. The DNA of the CDR3 is TGTGCCAGCAGCTTAGCGTTGACCGGGACGGCCACCTACGAGCAGTACTTC.